This TCR beta chain was recorded in a study of shared clonotypes between healthy human individuals. Overall study context: The study used three CD4 naive, three CD4 memory, two CD8 naive and one CD8 memory plate per donor.

The CDR3 extends over 15 amino acids. Between the trimmed V and J ends, which lost 5 bases and 5 bases, there was a span of 16 bases. Germline values: CDR1 MDHEN, CDR2 SYDVKM. Genomic DNA from each subset was divided evenly over several immunoSEQ plates. Using immunoSEQ multiplex PCR, the repertoire was profiled, and TCRdb retains in-frame clones only, with some absent. This table holds fewer than 1.4 million clones, approximately 78% found once. In this sample, this clone turned up once. Its matching antigen is unknown. Findings of the study overall: Among a handful of donors, approximately 5% of naive CD4 clonotypes were found in common. A reduction in generation probabilities was seen for non-shared clonotypes relative to those shared by all four donors.

The chain carries TRBV28 and TRBJ1-5, with a tentative D call TRBD1 (5 bases). Sample: memory CD4+ T cells from PBMCs. Subset here: CD45RA-negative fraction. This clonotype was sampled from a man in his late teens or twenties in good health. Some clones in this sample may be carry-over from other donors' samples. CDR3 region: CASSGGRGSDQPQHF. CDR3 nucleotides: TGTGCCAGCAGTGGGGGTAGGGGTAGTGATCAGCCCCAGCATTTT.